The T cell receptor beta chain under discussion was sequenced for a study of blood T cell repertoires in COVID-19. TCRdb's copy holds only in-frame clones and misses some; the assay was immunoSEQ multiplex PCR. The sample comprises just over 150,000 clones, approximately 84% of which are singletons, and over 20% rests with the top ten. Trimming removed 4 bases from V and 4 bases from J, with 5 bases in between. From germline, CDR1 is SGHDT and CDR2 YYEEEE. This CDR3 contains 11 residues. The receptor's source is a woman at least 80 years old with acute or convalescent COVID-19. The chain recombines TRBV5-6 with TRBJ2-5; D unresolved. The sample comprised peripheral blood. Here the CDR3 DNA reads TGTGCCAGCAGCATCAGAGAGACCCAGTACTTC. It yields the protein CASSIRETQYF. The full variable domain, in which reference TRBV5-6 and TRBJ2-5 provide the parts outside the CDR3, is DAGVTQSPTHLIKTRGQQVTLRCSPKSGHDTVSWYQQALGQGPQFIFQYYEEEERQRGNFPDRFSGHQFPNYSSELNVNALLLGDSALYLCASSIRETQYFGPGTRLLVL.